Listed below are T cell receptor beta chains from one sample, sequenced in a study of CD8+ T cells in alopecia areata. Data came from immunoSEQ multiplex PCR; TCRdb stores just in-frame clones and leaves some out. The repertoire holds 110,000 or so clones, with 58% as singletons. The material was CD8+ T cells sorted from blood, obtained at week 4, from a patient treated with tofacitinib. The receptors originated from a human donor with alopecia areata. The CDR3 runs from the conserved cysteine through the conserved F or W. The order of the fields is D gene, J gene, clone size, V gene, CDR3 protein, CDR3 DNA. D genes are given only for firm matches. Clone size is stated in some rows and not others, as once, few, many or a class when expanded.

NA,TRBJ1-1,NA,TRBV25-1,CASSDAGMNTEAFF,TGTGCCAGCAGTGATGCAGGAATGAACACTGAAGCTTTCTTT
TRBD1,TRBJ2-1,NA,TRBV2,CASSVEQGEPSSYNEQFF,TGTGCCAGCAGTGTGGAACAGGGGGAGCCGAGCTCCTACAATGAGCAGTTCTTC
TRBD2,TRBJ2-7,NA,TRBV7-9,CASSPLGGEGTYEQYF,TGTGCCAGCAGCCCCCTGGGTGGGGAGGGGACCTACGAGCAGTACTTC
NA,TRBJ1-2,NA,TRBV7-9,CASSTWVGGDYGYTF,TGTGCCAGCAGCACCTGGGTAGGGGGGGATTATGGCTACACCTTC
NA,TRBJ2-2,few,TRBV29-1,CSVVKRDSGEELFF,TGCAGCGTTGTTAAGCGGGACAGCGGAGAGGAGCTGTTTTTT
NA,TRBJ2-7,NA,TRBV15,CATSPRAGGAGYEQYF,TGTGCCACCTCACCTCGGGCTGGAGGGGCCGGCTACGAGCAGTACTTC
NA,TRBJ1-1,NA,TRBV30,CAWSETGLLNTEAFF,TGTGCCTGGAGTGAGACCGGTCTACTGAACACTGAAGCTTTCTTT
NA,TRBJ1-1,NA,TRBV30,CAWSMNTEAFF,TGTGCCTGGAGTATGAACACTGAAGCTTTCTTT
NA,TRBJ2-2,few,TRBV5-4,CASTEFGAGELFF,TGTGCCAGCACCGAGTTTGGAGCCGGGGAGCTGTTTTTT
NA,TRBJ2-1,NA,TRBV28,CASSFVQTGEQFF,TGTGCCAGCAGTTTTGTACAGACGGGTGAGCAGTTCTTC
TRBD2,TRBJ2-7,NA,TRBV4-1,CASSQVIAGGFEQYF,TGCGCCAGCAGCCAAGTTATAGCGGGGGGGTTTGAGCAGTACTTC
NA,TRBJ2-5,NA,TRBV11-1,CASSTDGTLNKETQYF,TGTGCCAGCAGCACCGACGGGACTCTAAATAAAGAGACCCAGTACTTC
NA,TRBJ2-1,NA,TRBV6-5,CASSYTLADTYNEQFF,TGTGCCAGCAGTTACACGTTAGCGGACACATACAATGAGCAGTTCTTC
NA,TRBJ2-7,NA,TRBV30,CAWIGLDEQYF,TGTGCCTGGATAGGGTTGGACGAGCAGTACTTC
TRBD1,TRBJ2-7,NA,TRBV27,CASSLDRGSHEQYF,TGTGCCAGCAGTCTTGACAGGGGGTCCCACGAGCAGTACTTC
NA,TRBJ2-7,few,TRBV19,CASSDASYEQYF,TGTGCCAGTAGTGATGCGTCCTACGAGCAGTACTTC
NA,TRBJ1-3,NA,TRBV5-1,CASSLDSGSGNTIYF,TGCGCCAGCAGCTTGGACAGTGGATCTGGAAACACCATATATTTT
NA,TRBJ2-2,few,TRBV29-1,CSVRDGTGELFF,TGCAGCGTTCGAGACGGAACCGGGGAGCTGTTTTTT
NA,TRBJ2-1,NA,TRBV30,CAWNVYGDEQFF,TGTGCCTGGAACGTCTACGGGGATGAGCAGTTCTTC
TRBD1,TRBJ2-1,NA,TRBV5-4,CASSMGQGSNNEQFF,TGTGCCAGCAGCATGGGACAGGGGTCAAACAATGAGCAGTTCTTC
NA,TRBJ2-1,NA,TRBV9,CASSGGAPYNEQFF,TGTGCCAGCAGCGGGGGGGCCCCCTACAATGAGCAGTTCTTC
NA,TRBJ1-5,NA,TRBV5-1,CASSFKGGLNQPQHF,TGCGCCAGCAGCTTTAAGGGGGGGCTGAATCAGCCCCAGCATTTT
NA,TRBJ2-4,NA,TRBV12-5,CASGPSGILAKNIQYF,TGTGCTAGTGGTCCTTCAGGGATATTAGCCAAAAACATTCAGTACTTC
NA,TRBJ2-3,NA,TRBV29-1,CSVDKGQRVFTDTQYF,TGCAGCGTTGACAAGGGACAGCGGGTATTCACAGATACGCAGTATTTT
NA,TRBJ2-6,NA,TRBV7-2,CASSLVGLPSGANVLTF,TGTGCCAGCAGCTTAGTAGGGCTGCCCTCTGGGGCCAACGTCCTGACTTTC
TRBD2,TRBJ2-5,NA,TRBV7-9,CASSLSNGGSGETQYF,TGTGCCAGCAGCTTATCTAACGGGGGGTCCGGCGAGACCCAGTACTTC
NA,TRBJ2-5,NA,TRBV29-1,CSAVRGGETQYF,TGCAGCGCCGTGAGGGGTGGAGAGACCCAGTACTTC
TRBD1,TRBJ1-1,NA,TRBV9,CASSGGTGEYTEAFF,TGTGCCAGCAGCGGCGGGACAGGGGAATACACTGAAGCTTTCTTT
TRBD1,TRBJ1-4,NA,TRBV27,CASSSGQDSEKLFF,TGTGCCAGCAGCTCGGGACAGGATTCGGAAAAACTGTTTTTT
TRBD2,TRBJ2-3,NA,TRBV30,CAWSMTSGGDTQYF,TGTGCCTGGAGTATGACTAGCGGGGGAGATACGCAGTATTTT
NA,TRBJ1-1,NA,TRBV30,CAWSGTLNTEAFF,TGTGCCTGGAGTGGGACATTGAACACTGAAGCTTTCTTT
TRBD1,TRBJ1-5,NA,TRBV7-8,CASGAGGTNQPQHF,TGTGCCTCTGGGGCAGGGGGGACAAATCAGCCCCAGCATTTT